A single sample is the source of the 19 T cell receptor beta chains below, sequenced in a study of identical twins (dated by TCRdb to about 2016). Preparation of the library involved 5' RACE. This sample was sequenced with an Illumina HiSeq 2000. TCRdb's own reprocessing of the public reads used fastp at Q25 and MiXCR and kept productive beta chains. CDR3 protein sequences are deduplicated, and each keeps its most common genes and DNA. This sample is represented by some 600,000 distinct CDR3 sequences; about 7.1% of them were singletons. Roughly 1.6% of the sample lies in the top ten. These data were also filed under a second study, of yellow fever vaccine responses in identical twins.

The sequencing sample was made of PBMCs. Receptor source: a woman younger than 35 in good health.

This clonotype was counted between two and nine times. The chain carries TRBV29-1 and TRBJ1-1; D possibly corresponds to TRBD1 (5 bases). In germline, CDR1 is SQVTM, CDR2 ANQGSEA. Trimming stripped 3 bases from V and 2 bases from J, with 16 bases between. The CDR3 length is 15 residues. The CDR3 DNA reads TGCAGCGTTGAGGGTCGGGCAGGGCGTAACACTGAAGCTTTCTTT. Amino acids: CSVEGRAGRNTEAFF.

This clonotype was counted between two and nine times. The chain employs TRBV5-1 and TRBJ2-1; a weak D match, TRBD1 (8 bases). Trimming pared 0 bases from V and 5 bases from J, leaving 15 bases between. Germline CDR1 and CDR2: SGHRS and YFSETQ. The CDR3 is 16 amino acids. CDR3 bases: TGCGCCAGCAGCTTGGAGAGCGGGACAGGCCACAATGAGCAGTTCTTC. Its translation: CASSLESGTGHNEQFF.

The chain carries TRBV15 and TRBJ1-6; 9 bases fit TRBD1. Germline CDR1 and CDR2: LNHNV and YYDKDF (reference sequence). The J segment lost 9 bases and the V segment lost 4 bases, leaving 4 bases of the junction unmatched. The CDR3 runs to 14 residues. CDR3 in DNA: TGTGCCACCAGCACACAGGGGGCGGGTTCACCCCTCCACTTT. As protein: CATSTQGAGSPLHF.

In its sample, this clonotype was seen many times. This rearrangement joins TRBV12-3 or TRBV12-4 to TRBJ2-1, with TRBD2 matching 7 bases. V lost 5 bases, J lost 2 bases, and 3 bases stayed unmatched. The CDR3 has 14 residues. The CDR3 sequence: CASSPSGPYNEQFF. The CDR3 bases are TGTGCCAGCAGTCCTAGCGGCCCCTACAATGAGCAGTTCTTC.

The V call is TRBV5-1, the J call TRBJ1-2; 7 bases align to TRBD1. The V gene's germline CDR1 is SGHRS and CDR2 YFSETQ. The CDR3 is made up of 14 amino acids. The V segment lost 4 bases and the J segment 6 bases; nucleotides outside the gene matches: 9. CDR3 amino acids: CASSQTEGQNGYTF. The CDR3 coding sequence is TGCGCCAGCAGCCAAACAGAGGGACAGAATGGCTACACCTTC.

This clonotype was picked up a small number of times. The chain couples TRBV29-1 to TRBJ1-4, with D tentatively TRBD1 (6 bases). The CDR3 contains 13 residues. Germline V CDR1 and CDR2: SQVTM, ANQGSEA. V lost 6 bases, J lost 7 bases, and 15 bases lay in between. As DNA, the CDR3 is TGCAGCGTCGGACAGACGATGGGTGAAAAACTGTTTTTT. Amino acid sequence: CSVGQTMGEKLFF.

V and J are TRBV11-2 and TRBJ2-1; tentatively, D is TRBD1 (6 bases). Trimming cost V 5 bases and J 7 bases, with 18 bases left between them. This CDR3 has 15 residues. Germline CDR1 SGHAT, CDR2 FQNNGV. DNA of the CDR3: TGTGCCAGCAGCCGACAACCAGGGGTTGTAAATGAGCAGTTCTTC. Translating it yields CASSRQPGVVNEQFF. The complete variable domain, with remaining parts taken from reference TRBV11-2 and TRBJ2-1, reads EAGVAQSPRYKIIEKRQSVAFWCNPISGHATLYWYQQILGQGPKLLIQFQNNGVVDDSQLPKDRFSAERLKGVDSTLKIQPAKLEDSAVYLCASSRQPGVVNEQFFGPGTRLTVL.

The rearrangement links TRBV14 to TRBJ1-6; D ambiguous. Germline V gives CDR1 SGHDN, CDR2 FVKESK. CDR3 length: 12 amino acids. V was trimmed by 5 bases and J by 11 bases, leaving 10 bases between them. CDR3 protein: CASSSGSAPLHF. The CDR3, as DNA: TGTGCCAGCAGCTCGGGGTCAGCACCCCTCCACTTT.

This clonotype was seen only a few times. CDR3 residues: CASSGGSGRAPDEQFF. Here the CDR3 DNA reads TGTGCCAGCAGCGGGGGTAGCGGGAGGGCCCCTGATGAGCAGTTCTTC. The chain links TRBV7-8 to TRBJ2-1, with 11 bases that match TRBD2. The V and J ends lost 5 bases and 8 bases, in that order; junction bases with no gene match: 11. Germline V gene lookup returns CDR1 SGHVS and CDR2 FQNEAQ. This CDR3 has 16 residues.

This clonotype was seen many times. This chain links TRBV7-9 with TRBJ2-5; 7 bases line up with TRBD2. This CDR3 comprises 15 residues. CDR1 is SEHNR, CDR2 FQNEAQ, per germline (reference sequence). The J segment lost 1 base and the V segment lost 5 bases, leaving 7 bases of the junction unmatched. The DNA for the CDR3 is TGTGCCAGCAGCCTCAGAGCGGGGATCCAAGAGACCCAGTACTTC. It specifies CASSLRAGIQETQYF.

This clonotype appeared many times. This rearrangement joins TRBV2 to TRBJ2-1; 14 bases align to TRBD2. Germline trimming cut 5 bases from V and 4 bases from J; bases unmatched to any gene: 4. The CDR3 consists of 16 residues. Germline V CDR1 and CDR2: SNHLY, FYNNEI. CDR3 loop: CASSLTSGRVYNEQFF. CDR3 sequence (DNA): TGTGCCAGCAGTTTGACTAGCGGGAGGGTATACAATGAGCAGTTCTTC.

V is TRBV24-1 and J is TRBJ1-2; D remains ambiguous. Germline V gives CDR1 KGHDR, CDR2 SFDVKD. Trimming pared 3 bases from V and 7 bases from J, leaving 8 bases between. The CDR3 is 12 amino acids. The CDR3 bases are TGTGCCACCAGTGATACCGGGTTTGGCTACACCTTC. This sequence encodes CATSDTGFGYTF.

The chain employs TRBV24-1 and TRBJ1-2, with D maybe TRBD1 (6 bases). The CDR3 runs 15 residues. In germline, CDR1 is KGHDR, CDR2 SFDVKD. Trimming pared 7 bases from V and 0 bases from J, leaving 14 bases between. The CDR3, as DNA: TGTGCCACCAGCGCCCCGGGGGCGACTAACTATGGCTACACCTTC. Amino acids: CATSAPGATNYGYTF.

This clonotype has a handful of counts. The chain combines TRBV20-1 with TRBJ2-7; TRBD2 matches 14 bases. The CDR3 spans 15 residues. Germline-derived CDR1 and CDR2 are DFQATT and SNEGSKA (reference sequence). The V and J ends lost 0 bases and 6 bases, in that order; junction bases with no gene match: 4. The CDR3 sequence is CSAREGTSGSGEQYF. Written as DNA, the CDR3 is TGCAGTGCTAGAGAGGGGACTAGCGGGAGTGGCGAGCAGTACTTC.

CDR3 sequence: CASSSRGLGREVPYEQYF. The CDR3 nucleotides are TGTGCCAGCAGCTCAAGGGGGCTAGGGAGGGAGGTCCCCTACGAGCAGTACTTC. The genes are TRBV11-1 and TRBJ2-7; the D call may be TRBD1 or TRBD2 (7 bases each). Trimming removed 4 bases at V and 2 bases at J, with 24 bases between. The CDR3 has 18 residues. The germline CDR1 and CDR2 sequences are SGHAT and FQDESV (reference sequence).

This clonotype was seen a few times. The chain recombines TRBV4-1 with TRBJ1-1; 9 bases map to TRBD1. Losses at the gene ends were 1 base for V and 3 bases for J; bases not matched to a gene: 6. Germline V gene lookup returns CDR1 MGHRA and CDR2 YSYEKL. The CDR3 is 16 amino acids. CDR3 DNA: TGCGCCAGCAGCCAAGGAGCATGGACAGGGGACACTGAAGCTTTCTTT. The encoded protein is CASSQGAWTGDTEAFF.

The V gene is TRBV10-3, the J gene TRBJ1-5; D is undetermined. Trimming removed 3 bases from V and 4 bases from J, with 10 bases in between. There are 14 residues in the CDR3. CDR1 ENHRY and CDR2 SYGVKD come from the germline V gene. CDR3 residues: CAISDQDGNQPQHF. The CDR3 bases are TGTGCCATCAGTGATCAGGACGGGAATCAGCCCCAGCATTTT.

This clonotype was counted a few times. The gene calls are TRBV29-1 and TRBJ2-3; 12 nucleotides line up with TRBD2. Germline lookup yields CDR1 SQVTM and CDR2 ANQGSEA. The CDR3 runs to 16 residues. V gave up 3 bases and J gave up 5 bases; unmatched junction bases: 9. CDR3 coding DNA: TGCAGCGTTGACGGCCGACTAGCGGGAGAAGTAGATACGCAGTATTTT. The encoded protein is CSVDGRLAGEVDTQYF.

This clonotype was seen at least ten times. The chain has TRBV12-3 or TRBV12-4 and TRBJ2-2; D is tentatively TRBD1 or TRBD2 (5 bases each). Trimming left V 5 bases short and J 1 base short, with 11 bases between. CDR3 length: 15 residues. CDR3 sequence: CASSSRDGNTGELFF. The CDR3 coding sequence is TGTGCCAGCAGTAGCCGGGACGGGAACACCGGGGAGCTGTTTTTT.